These 21 T cell receptor beta chains originate from one sample sequenced in a study of blood T cell repertoires in COVID-19. Sequencing was performed with immunoSEQ multiplex PCR; in TCRdb, only in-frame clones are kept and a portion is missing. The top ten clones hold 12% of a sample with under 50,000 clones, around 93% of them seen once. The sequenced material came from peripheral blood. The source is a human donor in a cohort sampled during active COVID-19.

The genes are TRBV2 and TRBJ2-3; D not certain. The CDR3 has 15 residues. Germline CDR1 is SNHLY and CDR2 is FYNNEI. Trimming removed 6 bases from V and 4 bases from J, with 17 bases in between. This chain's CDR3 is CASRVNRKSADTQYF. The DNA of the CDR3 is TGTGCCAGCAGGGTAAATCGAAAGAGTGCAGATACGCAGTATTTT.

This chain uses TRBV7-2 with TRBJ2-2; 8 bases match TRBD2. The CDR3 loop spans 16 amino acids. Germline CDR1 SGHTA, CDR2 FQGNSA. J lost 0 bases, V lost 4 bases, and 4 bases had no gene match. CDR3 loop: CASSSYSGANTGELFF. DNA for the CDR3: TGTGCCAGCAGCTCTTATAGCGGGGCGAACACCGGGGAGCTGTTTTTT.

The chain links TRBV5-1 to TRBJ1-2, with D unresolved. V was clipped by 0 bases and J by 7 bases, with 7 bases between them. CDR3 length: 12 amino acids. Germline V gene data show CDR1 as SGHRS and CDR2 as YFSETQ. The CDR3: CASSLEAGGYTF. The CDR3 coding sequence is TGCGCCAGCAGCTTGGAGGCGGGTGGCTACACCTTC. Variable domain in full (rest from reference TRBV5-1 and TRBJ1-2): KAGVTQTPRYLIKTRGQQVTLSCSPISGHRSVSWYQQTPGQGLQFLFEYFSETQRNKGNFPGRFSGRQFSNSRSEMNVSTLELGDSALYLCASSLEAGGYTFGSGTRLTVV.

CDR3 sequence (DNA): TGCAGCCTCCTGACTAGCCCAGATACGCAGTATTTT. Protein product: CSLLTSPDTQYF. The chain carries TRBV29-1 and TRBJ2-3; 7 nucleotides line up with TRBD2. The J segment lost 4 bases and the V segment lost 8 bases, leaving 6 bases of the junction unmatched. The CDR3 runs to 12 residues. From germline, CDR1 is SQVTM and CDR2 ANQGSEA.

CDR3 DNA sequence: TGTGCCACCAGTGACCGCTCCTATTTGACTAGCGGGAGAGATACGCAGTATTTT. The encoded protein is CATSDRSYLTSGRDTQYF. V usage is TRBV24-1 and J usage is TRBJ2-3; 12 nucleotides agree with TRBD2. V lost 4 bases to trimming and J lost 5 bases; unmatched junction nucleotides: 12. Germline CDR1 KGHDR, CDR2 SFDVKD. This CDR3 contains 18 residues.

This sequence joins TRBV5-5 and TRBJ2-1, with TRBD2 as a possible D gene (5 bases). V lost 3 bases and J lost 10, with 14 bases in between. The CDR3 consists of 13 residues. From germline, CDR1 is SGHKS and CDR2 YYEKEE (reference sequence). The CDR3 loop reads CASSWKSSGEQFF. Here the CDR3 DNA reads TGTGCCAGCAGCTGGAAGTCATCGGGAGAGCAGTTCTTC. Based on the CDR3 plus reference TRBV5-5 and TRBJ2-1, the full variable domain is DAGVTQSPTHLIKTRGQQVTLRCSPISGHKSVSWYQQVLGQGPQFIFQYYEKEERGRGNFPDRFSARQFPNYSSELNVNALLLGDSALYLCASSWKSSGEQFFGPGTRLTVL.

This clone was found once. V gene TRBV6-5 combines with J gene TRBJ2-7; D possibly corresponds to TRBD1 (6 bases). The CDR3 runs to 13 residues. Per germline, CDR1 MNHEY and CDR2 SVGAGI. The V end was cut by 8 bases, the J end by 0 bases, with 11 bases between. DNA of the CDR3: TGTGCCAGCCTAAGACAGGTCTCCTACGAGCAGTACTTC. Amino acids: CASLRQVSYEQYF.

The chain joins TRBV4-3 to TRBJ2-3, with D perhaps TRBD2 (7 bases). CDR1 and CDR2 from the germline V gene are LGHNA and YSLEER. The germline V and J ends were trimmed by 0 bases and 1 base, with 14 bases remaining between them. There are 17 residues in the CDR3. The CDR3: CASSQDPRGAGTDTQYF. The DNA for the CDR3 is TGCGCCAGCAGCCAAGATCCCCGGGGGGCTGGCACAGATACGCAGTATTTT.

V gene TRBV20-1 combines with J gene TRBJ2-3; D call uncertain. This CDR3 region has 12 residues. Germline assignment: CDR1 DFQATT and CDR2 SNEGSKA (reference sequence). With 3 bases removed from V and 6 bases from J, the gap between germline ends came to 10 bases. The CDR3, as DNA: TGCAGTGCTAGTGTCTTAGTGGATACGCAGTATTTT. Translation gives CSASVLVDTQYF.

J is TRBJ2-3 and V is TRBV18, with D possibly being TRBD1 (6 bases). Trimming left V 0 bases short and J 2 bases short, with 9 bases between. Germline CDR1 is KGHSH and CDR2 is LQKENI. The CDR3 spans 15 residues. The CDR3 reads CASSPPDRSTDTQYF. Here the CDR3 DNA reads TGTGCCAGCTCACCACCGGACAGATCCACAGATACGCAGTATTTT.

This chain connects TRBV19 to TRBJ2-7; tentative D call: TRBD1 (6 bases). This CDR3 contains 13 residues. Germline V gene lookup returns CDR1 LNHDA and CDR2 SQIVND (reference sequence). Trimming took off 2 bases at V and 3 bases at J, with 8 bases between the two ends. DNA for the CDR3: TGTGCCAGTAGTATAAACAGGGACTACGAGCAGTACTTC. Translated: CASSINRDYEQYF. Combining the CDR3 with reference TRBV19 and TRBJ2-7 gives the whole variable domain DGGITQSPKYLFRKEGQNVTLSCEQNLNHDAMYWYRQDPGQGLRLIYYSQIVNDFQKGDIAEGYSVSREKKESFPLTVTSAQKNPTAFYLCASSINRDYEQYFGPGTRLTVT.

This clone is a singleton in its sample. The chain joins TRBV28 to TRBJ2-2, with D possibly being TRBD1 (6 bases). This CDR3 contains 13 residues. Germline V gene sequence: CDR1 MDHEN, CDR2 SYDVKM. Trimming pared 8 bases from V and 0 bases from J, leaving 7 bases between. CDR3 residues: CASEGANTGELFF. CDR3 nucleotide sequence: TGTGCCAGCGAGGGGGCGAACACCGGGGAGCTGTTTTTT. The full variable domain, rest sourced from reference TRBV28 and TRBJ2-2, is DVKVTQSSRYLVKRTGEKVFLECVQDMDHENMFWYRQDPGLGLRLIYFSYDVKMKEKGDIPEGYSVSREKKERFSLILESASTNQTSMYLCASEGANTGELFFGEGSRLTVL.

The rearrangement links TRBV4-2 to TRBJ2-3; possible D gene TRBD1, 5 bases. The CDR3 has 15 residues. Between the trimmed V and J ends, which lost 1 base and 2 bases, there was a span of 10 bases. CDR1 is LGHNA and CDR2 is YNFKEQ in the germline V gene. CDR3: CASSQAQGFTDTQYF. The CDR3 bases are TGTGCCAGCAGCCAAGCGCAGGGATTCACAGATACGCAGTATTTT.

The chain recombines TRBV24-1 with TRBJ1-2, with 9 bases identical to TRBD1. Trimming removed 7 bases from V and 4 bases from J; junction bases left unmatched: 6. Germline V lookup: CDR1 KGHDR, CDR2 SFDVKD. The CDR3 length is 14 residues. Written as DNA, the CDR3 is TGTGCCACCAGGGACAGGGGTTTATCCTATGGCTACACCTTC. The encoded protein is CATRDRGLSYGYTF.

This rearrangement joins TRBV29-1 to TRBJ2-7; D gene uncertain. The CDR3 runs to 11 residues. Germline loops: CDR1 SQVTM, CDR2 ANQGSEA. V shed 3 bases and J shed 4 bases, with 7 bases lying between them. CDR3 nucleotides: TGCAGCGTTGAGGCCTTTTACGAGCAGTACTTC. This sequence encodes CSVEAFYEQYF.

The chain employs TRBV27 and TRBJ2-1, with a possible D match to TRBD2 (6 bases). V shed 7 bases and J shed 1 base, with 14 bases lying between them. Germline V CDR1 and CDR2: MNHEY, SMNVEV (reference sequence). This CDR3 is built from 15 residues. The DNA for the CDR3 is TGTGCCAGCATCCTAACGGGGGATTCCTACAATGAGCAGTTCTTC. Protein product: CASILTGDSYNEQFF.

The CDR3 nucleotides read TGTGCCAGCAGCTCCCAGGGTCCTGGGAAGACTGAAGCTTTCTTT. Amino acid sequence: CASSSQGPGKTEAFF. The chain joins TRBV7-9 to TRBJ1-1; D perhaps matches TRBD1 (5 bases). V lost 4 bases and J 5 bases, leaving 17 bases between the germline ends. The CDR3 is made up of 15 amino acids. CDR1 and CDR2 (germline): SEHNR, FQNEAQ (reference sequence).

The chain has TRBV28 and TRBJ2-7; 11 nucleotides line up with TRBD2. Germline loops: CDR1 MDHEN, CDR2 SYDVKM. This CDR3 spans 14 amino acids. J gave up 7 bases and V 5 bases, and 7 bases lay outside the gene matches. Here the CDR3 reads CASSTGTSGGEQYF. In DNA, the CDR3 is TGTGCCAGCAGTACCGGGACTAGCGGTGGGGAGCAGTACTTC. The full variable domain, its missing parts supplied by reference TRBV28 and TRBJ2-7, is DVKVTQSSRYLVKRTGEKVFLECVQDMDHENMFWYRQDPGLGLRLIYFSYDVKMKEKGDIPEGYSVSREKKERFSLILESASTNQTSMYLCASSTGTSGGEQYFGPGTRLTVT.

This chain joins TRBV4-3 and TRBJ2-5, with 10 positions matching TRBD2. The germline CDR1 and CDR2 sequences are LGHNA and YSLEER. The CDR3 consists of 17 residues. V was pared by 2 bases and J by 5 bases, with 11 bases of the junction left unmatched. This CDR3 is CASSQQSGGAGKETQYF. The CDR3, as DNA: TGCGCCAGCAGCCAACAAAGCGGGGGGGCCGGGAAGGAGACCCAGTACTTC.

The chain recombines TRBV7-2 with TRBJ1-4; a possible D gene is TRBD1 (5 bases). The CDR3 has 15 amino acids. V was pared by 0 bases and J by 2 bases, with 7 bases between. Germline-derived CDR1 and CDR2 are SGHTA and FQGNSA. The chain's CDR3 is CASSLAGGTNEKLFF. The CDR3 DNA reads as TGTGCCAGCAGCTTAGCGGGGGGTACTAATGAAAAACTGTTTTTT. Looking up the rest from reference TRBV7-2 and TRBJ1-4 gives the full variable domain: GAGVSQSPSNKVTEKGKDVELRCDPISGHTALYWYRQSLGQGLEFLIYFQGNSAPDKSGLPSDRFSAERTGGSVSTLTIQRTQQEDSAVYLCASSLAGGTNEKLFFGSGTQLSVL.

The CDR3 coding sequence is TGTGCCAGCAGTTTAGTGGCGGAAGAGACCCAGTACTTC. It encodes CASSLVAEETQYF. The chain is built from TRBV28 and TRBJ2-5; no clear D gene. Trimming left V 2 bases short and J 3 bases short, with 7 bases between. This CDR3 comprises 13 residues. The germline gives CDR1 MDHEN, CDR2 SYDVKM. Full variable domain (missing parts from reference TRBV28 and TRBJ2-5): DVKVTQSSRYLVKRTGEKVFLECVQDMDHENMFWYRQDPGLGLRLIYFSYDVKMKEKGDIPEGYSVSREKKERFSLILESASTNQTSMYLCASSLVAEETQYFGPGTRLLVL.